Listed below are T cell receptor beta chains from one sample, sequenced in a study of blood T cell repertoires in COVID-19. The assay was immunoSEQ multiplex PCR, and TCRdb's table has in-frame clones only and misses some. The sample records about 210,000 clones, 87% being singletons. The sample consisted of PBMCs or T cells enriched from blood (not recorded which). All receptors derive from a man aged 18 to 29 with acute COVID-19. CDR3s include the opening cysteine and the closing phenylalanine or tryptophan. The order of the fields is J gene, clone size, D gene, V gene, CDR3 DNA, CDR3 protein. A D gene is named only where the DNA matches it firmly. Clone size is stated in some rows and not others, as once, few, many or a class when expanded.

>TRBJ1-5|few|-|TRBV2
TGTGCCAGCAGTTCGGACTGGATGGGAAATCAGCCCCAGCATTTT
CASSSDWMGNQPQHF
>TRBJ2-7|-|TRBD1|TRBV6-5
TGTGCCAGCAGTCTCCAGGGGGTGGGACACTACGAGCAGTACTTC
CASSLQGVGHYEQYF
>TRBJ2-5|few|TRBD2|TRBV7-8
TGTGCCAGCAAAACTAGCGGGAGGGACTTTCGAGAGACCCAGTACTTC
CASKTSGRDFRETQYF
>TRBJ2-1|once|-|TRBV30
TGTGCCTGGAGTTTCGGACAGAATGAGCAGTTCTTC
CAWSFGQNEQFF
>TRBJ2-7|-|TRBD1|TRBV5-1
TGCGCCAGCAGCTTGGGGGACAGGTCCTACGAGCAGTACTTC
CASSLGDRSYEQYF
>TRBJ1-5|-|-|TRBV28
TGTGCCAGCAGTTTAAATCGGGCCCAGCATTTT
CASSLNRAQHF
>TRBJ2-7|once|TRBD1|TRBV19
TGTGCCAGTAGTATCCAGGACAGGGGCTACGAGCAGTACTTC
CASSIQDRGYEQYF
>TRBJ2-3|-|TRBD2|TRBV12-3/TRBV12-4
TGTGCCAGTTCGGCGGGAGAAACAGATACGCAGTATTTT
CASSAGETDTQYF
>TRBJ1-1|-|-|TRBV28
TGTGCCAGCAGCCCATTTCGGCGCGGGAGCCTCGGAGGGTCTGAAGCTTTCTTT
CASSPFRRGSLGGSEAFF
>TRBJ1-5|-|-|TRBV3-1/TRBV3-2
TGTGCCAGCAGCCAAGAGTTGGGGGCTAATTTCCTACATTTT
CASSQELGANFLHF
>TRBJ1-5|few|-|TRBV19
TGTGCCAGCCACCAGGGCCCTCGCAATCAGCCCCAGCATTTT
CASHQGPRNQPQHF
>TRBJ2-5|-|TRBD2|TRBV28
TGTGCCAGCAGTTTAGGGGCCACTAGCGGAGCGGCGGAGACCCAGTACTTC
CASSLGATSGAAETQYF
>TRBJ2-1|-|-|TRBV28
TGTGCCAGCAGTTTTGGACAGTACAATGAGCAGTTCTTC
CASSFGQYNEQFF
>TRBJ2-7|-|-|TRBV27
TGTGCCAGCAGTTTATACAGAAACTACGAGCAGTACTTC
CASSLYRNYEQYF
>TRBJ2-3|-|-|TRBV19
TGTGCCAGTAGTATAGCGGGGAGATCCACAGATACGCAGTATTTT
CASSIAGRSTDTQYF
>TRBJ1-2|-|-|TRBV29-1
TGCAGCGTTGGGCCCGAACAGGTTGGCTATGGCTACACCTTC
CSVGPEQVGYGYTF
>TRBJ1-2|once|-|TRBV4-3
TGCGCCAGCAGCCAAGGCACACCCGCCTATGGCTACACCTTC
CASSQGTPAYGYTF
>TRBJ2-1|-|TRBD2|TRBV5-1
TGCGCCAGCAGCTTGGCCCTAGCGGGGATCTACAATGAGCAGTTCTTC
CASSLALAGIYNEQFF
>TRBJ2-4|-|TRBD1|TRBV20-1
TGCAGTGCTAGTCGATATACTCAGGGGGCCGCCAAAAACATTCAGTACTTC
CSASRYTQGAAKNIQYF
>TRBJ2-5|few|-|TRBV29-1
TGCAGCGTGCTGGCCCCAGAGACCCAGTACTTC
CSVLAPETQYF
>TRBJ2-5|once|-|TRBV10-1
TGCGCCAGCAGTGACACGGACCAAGAGACCCAGTACTTC
CASSDTDQETQYF
>TRBJ1-1|-|-|TRBV6-2/TRBV6-3
TGTGCCAGCAGTTACCGGGAAGCAACGAACACTGAAGCTTTCTTT
CASSYREATNTEAFF
>TRBJ1-1|-|-|TRBV3-1/TRBV3-2
TGTGCCAGCAGCCAGGGAGGGATCGTTGTAACTGAAGCTTTCTTT
CASSQGGIVVTEAFF
>TRBJ2-1|-|TRBD2|TRBV7-9
TGTGCCAGCAGCCCCCCCCGGGACTACAACAATGAGCAGTTCTTC
CASSPPRDYNNEQFF
>TRBJ2-1|-|-|TRBV7-2
TGTGCCAGCAGCTTGTTAGCCGGCTCCTACAATGAGCAGTTCTTC
CASSLLAGSYNEQFF
>TRBJ2-5|-|TRBD2|TRBV7-3
TGTGCCAGCAGCCCCGAGAGGGCTAGCGGGAGAGAGACCCAGTACTTC
CASSPERASGRETQYF
>TRBJ2-7|-|TRBD2|TRBV4-1
TGCGCCAGCAGCCAGGTCAGCGGGATCTACGAGCAGTACTTC
CASSQVSGIYEQYF
>TRBJ1-1|-|-|TRBV6-5
TGTGCCAGCAGTTACTCCGGGACAATGAACACTGAAGCTTTCTTT
CASSYSGTMNTEAFF
>TRBJ1-1|-|-|TRBV18
TGTGCCAGCTCACCCCTCAGGGGCAGAGGGAACACTGAAGCTTTCTTT
CASSPLRGRGNTEAFF